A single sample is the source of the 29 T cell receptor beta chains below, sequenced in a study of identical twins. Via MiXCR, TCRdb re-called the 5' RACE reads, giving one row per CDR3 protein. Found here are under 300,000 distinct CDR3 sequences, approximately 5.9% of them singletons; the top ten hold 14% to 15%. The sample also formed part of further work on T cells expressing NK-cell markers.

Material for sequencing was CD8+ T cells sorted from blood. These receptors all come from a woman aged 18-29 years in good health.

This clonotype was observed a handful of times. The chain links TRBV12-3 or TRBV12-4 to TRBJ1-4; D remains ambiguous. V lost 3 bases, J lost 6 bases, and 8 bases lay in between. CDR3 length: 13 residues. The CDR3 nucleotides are TGTGCCAGCAGTTTCGGAGGGTATGAAAAACTGTTTTTT. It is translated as CASSFGGYEKLFF.

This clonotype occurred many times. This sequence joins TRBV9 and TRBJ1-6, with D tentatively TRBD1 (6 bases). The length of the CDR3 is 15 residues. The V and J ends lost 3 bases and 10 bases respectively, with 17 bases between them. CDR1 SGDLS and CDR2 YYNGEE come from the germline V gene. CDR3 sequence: CASSETQGDGSPLHF. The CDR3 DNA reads TGTGCCAGCAGCGAGACACAGGGTGACGGCTCACCCCTCCACTTT. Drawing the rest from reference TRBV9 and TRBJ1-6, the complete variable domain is DSGVTQTPKHLITATGQRVTLRCSPRSGDLSVYWYQQSLDQGLQFLIQYYNGEERAKGNILERFSAQQFPDLHSELNLSSLELGDSALYFCASSETQGDGSPLHFGNGTRLTVT.

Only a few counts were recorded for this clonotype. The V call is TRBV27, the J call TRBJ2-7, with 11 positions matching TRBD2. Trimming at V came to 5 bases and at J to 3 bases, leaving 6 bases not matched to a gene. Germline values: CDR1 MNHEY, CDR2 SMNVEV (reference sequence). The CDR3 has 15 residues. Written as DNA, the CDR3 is TGTGCCAGCAGTCCACTAGCGGGGGAAGTCTACGAGCAGTACTTC. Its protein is CASSPLAGEVYEQYF.

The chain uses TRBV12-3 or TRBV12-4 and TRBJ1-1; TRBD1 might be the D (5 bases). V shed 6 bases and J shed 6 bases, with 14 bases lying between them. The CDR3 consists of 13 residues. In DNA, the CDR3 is TGTGCCAGCAGGGGACTTTCGATGCCTGAAGCTTTCTTT. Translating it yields CASRGLSMPEAFF.

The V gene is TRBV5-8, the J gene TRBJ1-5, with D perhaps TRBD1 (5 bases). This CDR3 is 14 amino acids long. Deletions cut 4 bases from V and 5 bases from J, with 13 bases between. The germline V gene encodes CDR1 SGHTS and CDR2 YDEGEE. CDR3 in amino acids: CASSHGQGYQPQHF. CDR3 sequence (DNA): TGTGCCAGCAGCCACGGCCAGGGCTATCAGCCCCAGCATTTT. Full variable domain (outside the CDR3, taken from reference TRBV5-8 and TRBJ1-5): EAGVTQSPTHLIKTRGQQATLRCSPISGHTSVYWYQQALGLGLQFLLWYDEGEERNRGNFPPRFSGRQFPNYSSELNVNALELEDSALYLCASSHGQGYQPQHFGDGTRLSIL.

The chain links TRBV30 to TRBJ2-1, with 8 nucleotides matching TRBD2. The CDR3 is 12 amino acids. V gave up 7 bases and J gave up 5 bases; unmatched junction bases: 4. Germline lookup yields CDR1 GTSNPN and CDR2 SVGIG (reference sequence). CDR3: CAYSGLDNEQFF. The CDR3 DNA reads TGTGCCTACTCGGGACTAGACAATGAGCAGTTCTTC.

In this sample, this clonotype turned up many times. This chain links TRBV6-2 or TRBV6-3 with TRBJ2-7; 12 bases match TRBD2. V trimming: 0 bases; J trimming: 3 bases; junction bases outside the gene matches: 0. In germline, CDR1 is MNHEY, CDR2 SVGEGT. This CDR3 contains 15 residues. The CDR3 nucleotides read TGTGCCAGCAGTTACTCGACTAGCGGGGGCTACGAGCAGTACTTC. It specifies CASSYSTSGGYEQYF.

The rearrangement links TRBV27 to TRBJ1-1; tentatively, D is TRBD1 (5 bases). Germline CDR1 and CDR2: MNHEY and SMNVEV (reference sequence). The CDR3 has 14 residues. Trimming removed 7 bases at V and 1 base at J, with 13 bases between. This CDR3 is CASTTQGANTEAFF. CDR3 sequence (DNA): TGTGCCAGCACTACTCAGGGCGCGAACACTGAAGCTTTCTTT.

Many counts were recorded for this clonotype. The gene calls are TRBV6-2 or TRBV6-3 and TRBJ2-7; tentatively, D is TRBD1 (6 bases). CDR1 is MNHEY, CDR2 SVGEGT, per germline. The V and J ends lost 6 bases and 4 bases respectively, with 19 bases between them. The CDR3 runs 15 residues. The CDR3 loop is CASSQRQASSYEQYF. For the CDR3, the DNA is TGTGCCAGCAGCCAAAGACAGGCCTCCAGTTACGAGCAGTACTTC.

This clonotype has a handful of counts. Here the CDR3 DNA reads TGCGCCAGCAGCTTCAGATCCCGCGTGCGGGAGACCCAGTACTTC. This gives the protein CASSFRSRVRETQYF. This sequence joins TRBV4-1 and TRBJ2-5; no definite D call. The CDR3 length is 15 residues. Germline V gives CDR1 MGHRA, CDR2 YSYEKL. Trimming took 5 bases from V and 5 from J, leaving 18 bases between them.

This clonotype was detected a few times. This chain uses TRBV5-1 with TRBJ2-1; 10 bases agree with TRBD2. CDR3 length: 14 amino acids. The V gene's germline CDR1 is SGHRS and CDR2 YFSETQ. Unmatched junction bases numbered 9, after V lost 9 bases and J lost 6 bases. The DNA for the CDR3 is TGCGCCACCGCCCCACTAGCGGGGCCCAATGAGCAGTTCTTC. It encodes CATAPLAGPNEQFF.

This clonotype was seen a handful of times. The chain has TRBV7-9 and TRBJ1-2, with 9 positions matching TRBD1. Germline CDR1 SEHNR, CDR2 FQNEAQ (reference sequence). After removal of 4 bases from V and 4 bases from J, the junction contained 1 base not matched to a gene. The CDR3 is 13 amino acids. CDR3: CASSWTGAYGYTF. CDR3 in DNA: TGTGCCAGCAGCTGGACAGGGGCCTATGGCTACACCTTC.

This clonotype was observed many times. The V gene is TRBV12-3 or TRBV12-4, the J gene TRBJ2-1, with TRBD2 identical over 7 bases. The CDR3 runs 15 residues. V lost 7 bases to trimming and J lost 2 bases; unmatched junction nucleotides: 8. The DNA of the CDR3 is TGTGCCAGCACTCCCGAGGGGAGGGCCTACAATGAGCAGTTCTTC. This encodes CASTPEGRAYNEQFF.

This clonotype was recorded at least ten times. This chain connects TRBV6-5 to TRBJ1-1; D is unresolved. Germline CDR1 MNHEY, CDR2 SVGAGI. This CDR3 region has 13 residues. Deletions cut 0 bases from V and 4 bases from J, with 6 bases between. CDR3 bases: TGTGCCAGCAGTTACTCAGAGCTCACTGAAGCTTTCTTT. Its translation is CASSYSELTEAFF.

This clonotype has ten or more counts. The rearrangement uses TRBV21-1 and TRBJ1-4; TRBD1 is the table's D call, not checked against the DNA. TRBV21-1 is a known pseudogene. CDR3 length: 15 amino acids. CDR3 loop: CASSLRQGLGEKLFF. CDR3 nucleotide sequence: TGTGCCAGCAGCTTAAGACAGGGCCTTGGGGAAAAACTGTTTTTT.

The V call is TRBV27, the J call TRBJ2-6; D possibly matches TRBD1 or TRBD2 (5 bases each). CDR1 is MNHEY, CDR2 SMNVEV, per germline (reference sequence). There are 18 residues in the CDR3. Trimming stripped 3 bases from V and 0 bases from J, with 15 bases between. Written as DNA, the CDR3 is TGTGCCAGCAGTTTCCTCCTACCGGGGCTCTCTGGGGCCAACGTCCTGACTTTC. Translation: CASSFLLPGLSGANVLTF.

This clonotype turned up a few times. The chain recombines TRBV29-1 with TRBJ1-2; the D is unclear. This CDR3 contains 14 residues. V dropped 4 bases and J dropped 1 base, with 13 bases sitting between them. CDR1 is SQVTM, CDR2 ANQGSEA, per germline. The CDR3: CSVVGPNLNYGYTF. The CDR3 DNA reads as TGCAGCGTTGTAGGGCCGAATCTTAACTATGGCTACACCTTC.

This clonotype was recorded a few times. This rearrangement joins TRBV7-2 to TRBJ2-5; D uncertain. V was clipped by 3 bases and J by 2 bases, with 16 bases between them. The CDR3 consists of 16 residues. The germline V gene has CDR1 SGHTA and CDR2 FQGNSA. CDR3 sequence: CASSFLVAEIQETQYF. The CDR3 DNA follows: TGTGCCAGCAGCTTCTTGGTGGCAGAAATACAAGAGACCCAGTACTTC.

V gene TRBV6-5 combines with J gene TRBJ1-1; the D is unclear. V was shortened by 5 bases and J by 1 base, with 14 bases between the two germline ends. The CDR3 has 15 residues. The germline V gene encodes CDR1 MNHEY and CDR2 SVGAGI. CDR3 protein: CASSPSWAQNTEAFF. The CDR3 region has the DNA TGTGCCAGCAGTCCCTCGTGGGCCCAGAACACTGAAGCTTTCTTT.

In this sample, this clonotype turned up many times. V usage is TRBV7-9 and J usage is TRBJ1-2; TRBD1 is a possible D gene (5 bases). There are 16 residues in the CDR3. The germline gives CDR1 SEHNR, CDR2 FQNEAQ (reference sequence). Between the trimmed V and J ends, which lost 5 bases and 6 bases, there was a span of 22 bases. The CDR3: CASSRSWDGVTNGYTF. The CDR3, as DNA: TGTGCCAGCAGCCGGTCGTGGGACGGTGTGACCAATGGCTACACCTTC.

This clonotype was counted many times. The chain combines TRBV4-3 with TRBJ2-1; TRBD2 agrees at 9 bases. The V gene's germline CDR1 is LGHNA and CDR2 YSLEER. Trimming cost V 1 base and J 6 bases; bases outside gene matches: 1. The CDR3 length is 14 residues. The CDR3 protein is CASSQGLAANEQFF. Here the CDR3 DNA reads TGCGCCAGCAGCCAAGGACTAGCGGCCAATGAGCAGTTCTTC.

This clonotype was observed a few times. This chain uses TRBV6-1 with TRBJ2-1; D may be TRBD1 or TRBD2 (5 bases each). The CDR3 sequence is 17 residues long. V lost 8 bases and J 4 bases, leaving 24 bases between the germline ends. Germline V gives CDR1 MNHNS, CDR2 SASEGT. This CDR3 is CASCQGRREQVYNEQFF. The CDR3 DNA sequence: TGTGCCAGCTGCCAAGGACGCCGGGAACAGGTGTACAATGAGCAGTTCTTC.

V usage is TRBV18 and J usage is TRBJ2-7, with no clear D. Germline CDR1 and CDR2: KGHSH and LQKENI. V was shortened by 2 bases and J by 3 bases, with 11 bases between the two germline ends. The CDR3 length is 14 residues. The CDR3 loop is CASSPAGPSYEQYF. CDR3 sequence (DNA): TGTGCCAGCTCACCAGCAGGACCCAGCTACGAGCAGTACTTC.

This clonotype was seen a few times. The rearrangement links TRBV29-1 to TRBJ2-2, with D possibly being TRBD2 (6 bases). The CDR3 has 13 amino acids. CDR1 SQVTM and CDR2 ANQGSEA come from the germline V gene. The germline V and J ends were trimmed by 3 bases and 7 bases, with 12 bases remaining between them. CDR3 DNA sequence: TGCAGCGTTGATAAGGGAGGTAACGGGGAGCTGTTTTTT. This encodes CSVDKGGNGELFF.

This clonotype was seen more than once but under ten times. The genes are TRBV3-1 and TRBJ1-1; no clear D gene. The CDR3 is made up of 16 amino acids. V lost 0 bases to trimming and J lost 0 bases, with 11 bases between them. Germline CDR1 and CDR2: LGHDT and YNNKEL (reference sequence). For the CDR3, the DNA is TGTGCCAGCAGCCAAGATCTTCCAGCCATGAACACTGAAGCTTTCTTT. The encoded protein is CASSQDLPAMNTEAFF.

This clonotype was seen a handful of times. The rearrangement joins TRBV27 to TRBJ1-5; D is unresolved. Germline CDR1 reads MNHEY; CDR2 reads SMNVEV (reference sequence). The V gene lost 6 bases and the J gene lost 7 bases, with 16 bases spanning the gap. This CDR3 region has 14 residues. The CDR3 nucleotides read TGTGCCAGCAGCTCTCTAGGAGGGTTGCAGCCCCAGCATTTT. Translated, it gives CASSSLGGLQPQHF.

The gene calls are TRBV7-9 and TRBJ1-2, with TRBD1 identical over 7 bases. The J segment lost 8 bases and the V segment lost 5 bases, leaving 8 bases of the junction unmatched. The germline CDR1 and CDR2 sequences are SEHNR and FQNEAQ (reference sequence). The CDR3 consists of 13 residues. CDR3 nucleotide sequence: TGTGCCAGCAGCCCCCAGGGGGTGTGGGGCTACACCTTC. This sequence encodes CASSPQGVWGYTF.

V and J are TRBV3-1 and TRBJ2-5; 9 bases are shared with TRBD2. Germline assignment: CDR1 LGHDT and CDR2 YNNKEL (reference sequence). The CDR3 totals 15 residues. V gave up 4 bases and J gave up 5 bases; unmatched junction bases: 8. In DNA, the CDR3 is TGTGCCAGCAGCCCCTTTGCGGGAGGGGGTGAGACCCAGTACTTC. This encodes CASSPFAGGGETQYF.

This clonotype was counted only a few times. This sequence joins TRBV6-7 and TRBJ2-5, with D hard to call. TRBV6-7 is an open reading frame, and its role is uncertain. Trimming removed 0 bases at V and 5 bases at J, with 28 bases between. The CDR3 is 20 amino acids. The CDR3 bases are TGTGCCAGCAGTTACTCGATGGGAAGTAGAGACCGTGAAGTAGAGGAGACCCAGTACTTC. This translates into CASSYSMGSRDREVEETQYF.